The table lists the clone carrying this TCR beta chain with a few counts. Its antigen remains unknown. TCRdb used MiXCR to reprocess the 5' RACE reads, holding one entry per CDR3 protein. This sample has some 44,000 distinct CDR3 sequences, with about 30% found just once. General study results and limits: Tumor Treg TCRs overlapped most with tumor naive CD4+ cells.

Memory CD4+ T cells were sorted as CD4+CD45RO+CD25- cells. V shed 3 bases and J 3 bases; nucleotides not matched to a gene: 0. The germline V gene encodes CDR1 DFQATT and CDR2 SNEGSKA (reference sequence). The CDR3 runs 14 residues. This receptor was taken from a female donor with breast cancer. The sequenced sample was tumor-infiltrating memory CD4+ T cells sorted from the breast tumor. Sample subset: memory CD4+ T cells, CD4+CD45RO+CD25-. The chain has TRBV20-1 and TRBJ2-5; 14 positions match TRBD2. DNA of the CDR3: TGCAGTGCTAGGGGACTAGCGGGAGAAGAGACCCAGTACTTC. It yields the protein CSARGLAGEETQYF.